This TCR beta chain is drawn from a study of T cells in Graves' hyperthyroidism and ophthalmopathy. This clonotype appeared many times. V gave up 6 bases and J gave up 3 bases, with 13 bases separating them. Looked up from germline, CDR1 is MNHNS and CDR2 is SASEGT. The CDR3 is 14 residues long. Researchers took RNA transcripts and amplified the TCR beta CDR3 regions from them. The HTBI primer set drove a first-round RT-PCR of the TCR CDR3. In TCRdb, the multiplex PCR reads were re-called with MiXCR into one record per CDR3 protein. The sample contains about 420,000 distinct CDR3 sequences, around 15% of which appear only once.

Specimen: blood. The V gene is TRBV6-1, the J gene TRBJ2-3; D is perhaps TRBD1 (5 bases). The receptor was derived from a woman younger than 35 with Graves' hyperthyroidism. CDR3 DNA: TGTGCCAGCAGCCTAGGTCGACAGACAGATACGCAGTATTTT. Translated: CASSLGRQTDTQYF.